The 29 T cell receptor beta chains given below trace back to one sample, sequenced in a study of blood T cell repertoires in COVID-19. Assay used: immunoSEQ multiplex PCR; TCRdb lists only in-frame clones, some missing. The sample carries 90,000 or so clones, about 89% recorded once. Sequenced sample: peripheral blood. All receptors come from a man aged 55 to 70 with COVID-19, enrolled during active disease.

This rearrangement joins TRBV4-1 to TRBJ2-7; 11 bases fit TRBD2. V lost 4 bases to trimming and J lost 5 bases; unmatched junction nucleotides: 10. CDR1 is MGHRA, CDR2 YSYEKL, per germline. The CDR3 consists of 16 residues. The CDR3 here is CASSPLTSGSIDEQYF. The CDR3 DNA reads TGCGCCAGCAGCCCCCTCACTAGCGGGAGTATCGACGAGCAGTACTTC.

The CDR3 nucleotides read TGCGCCAGCAGCCAACCTACTAGCGGGAGGGCCGGCGAGCAGTACTTC. This encodes CASSQPTSGRAGEQYF. V and J are TRBV4-1 and TRBJ2-7, with TRBD2 identical over 13 bases. The CDR3 extends over 16 amino acids. The germline CDR1 and CDR2 sequences are MGHRA and YSYEKL. The J segment lost 6 bases and the V segment lost 2 bases, leaving 7 bases of the junction unmatched.

This chain joins TRBV5-1 and TRBJ1-4; 10 bases map to TRBD1. The V gene's germline CDR1 is SGHRS and CDR2 YFSETQ. The junction had 14 bases not matched to a gene; V was cut back by 5 bases and J by 7 bases. This CDR3 has 17 residues. CDR3: CASSSETGGSGGEKLFF. The CDR3 coding sequence is TGCGCCAGCAGTTCCGAGACAGGGGGCTCAGGAGGTGAAAAACTGTTTTTT.

V gene TRBV5-1 combines with J gene TRBJ1-1, with D hard to call. This CDR3 contains 15 residues. Trimming shortened V by 1 base and J by 6 bases, and 16 bases separated the two germline ends. Germline V gene sequence: CDR1 SGHRS, CDR2 YFSETQ. CDR3 in amino acids: CASSLQSYFPPEAFF. CDR3 DNA: TGCGCCAGCAGCTTGCAAAGTTACTTCCCCCCTGAAGCTTTCTTT.

The chain employs TRBV5-8 and TRBJ1-5, with 8 nucleotides matching TRBD1. Germline V gives CDR1 SGHTS, CDR2 YDEGEE. The CDR3 loop spans 15 amino acids. V shed 5 bases, J shed 7 bases, and the junction held 11 bases outside the gene matches. As DNA, the CDR3 is TGTGCCAGCAGTTACGACAGGGGAATTGGACAGCCCCAGCATTTT. This encodes CASSYDRGIGQPQHF. Filled out from reference TRBV5-8 and TRBJ1-5, the complete variable domain reads EAGVTQSPTHLIKTRGQQATLRCSPISGHTSVYWYQQALGLGLQFLLWYDEGEERNRGNFPPRFSGRQFPNYSSELNVNALELEDSALYLCASSYDRGIGQPQHFGDGTRLSIL.

This clone was picked up one time. The chain employs TRBV25-1 and TRBJ2-3; 9 nucleotides agree with TRBD1. The CDR3 has 17 amino acids. CDR1 is MGHDK and CDR2 is SYGVNS in the germline V gene. J was trimmed by 4 bases and V by 0 bases; bases with no gene match: 8. In DNA form, the CDR3 reads TGTGCCAGCAGTGAATATACAGGGGGCATTTTGGCAGATACGCAGTATTTT. As protein: CASSEYTGGILADTQYF.

This clone has just a few counts. Written as DNA, the CDR3 is TGTGCCAGCAGTGCCTCGGACAGCCTGTTTTCCTACGAGCAGTACTTC. Translating it yields CASSASDSLFSYEQYF. The rearrangement links TRBV6-4 to TRBJ2-7, with D possibly being TRBD1 (6 bases). Germline V gene data show CDR1 as MRHNA and CDR2 as SNTAGT. With 4 bases removed from V and 1 base from J, the gap between germline ends came to 17 bases. The length of the CDR3 is 16 residues.

This clone occurred a few times. J is TRBJ2-5 and V is TRBV19; D is perhaps TRBD2 (6 bases). V was clipped by 6 bases and J by 2 bases, with 13 bases between them. Germline-derived CDR1 and CDR2 are LNHDA and SQIVND (reference sequence). The CDR3 contains 14 residues. CDR3 protein: CASRERASQETQYF. The CDR3, as DNA: TGTGCCAGTAGGGAGCGGGCGTCGCAAGAGACCCAGTACTTC.

The CDR3 sequence: CASSPLTGADTEAFF. DNA of the CDR3: TGTGCCAGCAGCCCGTTGACAGGGGCGGACACTGAAGCTTTCTTT. The chain is built from TRBV11-2 and TRBJ1-1, with TRBD1 matching 8 bases. This CDR3 spans 15 amino acids. Per the germline V gene, CDR1 is SGHAT and CDR2 is FQNNGV. V shed 5 bases and J 3 bases; nucleotides not matched to a gene: 8.

This clone occurred once. The chain links TRBV7-2 to TRBJ2-1, with no clear D. The V end lost 5 bases, the J end lost 3 bases, and 11 bases lay between the germline ends. This CDR3 has 14 amino acids. CDR1 and CDR2 (germline): SGHTA, FQGNSA. CDR3 coding DNA: TGTGCCAGCAGCCGCGAAACTAACTACAATGAGCAGTTCTTC. Its protein is CASSRETNYNEQFF.

The rearrangement links TRBV11-2 to TRBJ2-1; 13 nucleotides align to TRBD2. There are 14 residues in the CDR3. V was pared by 3 bases and J by 10 bases, with 3 bases of the junction left unmatched. The germline CDR1 and CDR2 sequences are SGHAT and FQNNGV. CDR3 coding DNA: TGTGCCAGCAGCTTGGGACTAGCGGGAAGCGAGCAGTTCTTC. Amino acids: CASSLGLAGSEQFF.

V and J are TRBV6-2 or TRBV6-3 and TRBJ2-5, with TRBD2 as a possible D gene (5 bases). Per germline, CDR1 MNHEY and CDR2 SVGEGT. This CDR3 spans 14 amino acids. Deletions cut 5 bases from V and 3 bases from J, with 13 bases between. The CDR3 is CASSPWRRKETQYF. In nucleotides, the CDR3 is TGTGCCAGCAGTCCCTGGAGGCGCAAAGAGACCCAGTACTTC.

The rearrangement links TRBV3-1 (or the pseudogene TRBV3-2) to TRBJ1-4, with D uncertain. Germline-derived CDR1 and CDR2 are LGHDT and YNNKEL (reference sequence). CDR3 length equals 12 residues. Trimming cost V 1 base and J 14 bases, with 11 bases left between them. In DNA form, the CDR3 reads TGTGCCAGCAGCCAAGCCCCAGGCAACCTGTTTTTT. Protein: CASSQAPGNLFF.

This chain connects TRBV4-3 to TRBJ1-2; 10 nucleotides line up with TRBD1. Losses at the gene ends were 8 bases for V and 1 base for J; bases not matched to a gene: 10. The CDR3 has 16 amino acids. Germline V gene sequence: CDR1 LGHNA, CDR2 YSLEER. CDR3 sequence: CASARDRDRGNYGYTF. In nucleotides, the CDR3 is TGCGCCAGCGCGCGGGACCGGGACAGGGGTAACTATGGCTACACCTTC.

This clone occurred once. The chain carries TRBV2 and TRBJ2-3; 11 bases agree with TRBD2. The CDR3 spans 16 residues. V lost 6 bases and J lost 0; bases outside the gene matches: 5. Germline V CDR1 and CDR2: SNHLY, FYNNEI. The CDR3 DNA is TGTGCCAGCAGCGGGACTAGCGGACCTAGCACAGATACGCAGTATTTT. Its translation is CASSGTSGPSTDTQYF.

The chain combines TRBV7-2 with TRBJ2-1; 9 nucleotides match TRBD2. V was clipped by 0 bases and J by 7 bases; unmatched bases: 4. Germline lookup yields CDR1 SGHTA and CDR2 FQGNSA. The CDR3 sequence is 15 residues long. CDR3: CASSLAGTSLNEQFF. As DNA, the CDR3 is TGTGCCAGCAGCTTAGCAGGGACTAGCCTTAATGAGCAGTTCTTC.

This clone was seen only a few times. The chain links TRBV27 to TRBJ1-6; 9 nucleotides match TRBD1. This CDR3 region has 15 residues. Germline-derived CDR1 and CDR2 are MNHEY and SMNVEV (reference sequence). With 5 bases clipped from V and 6 bases from J, the junction kept 5 bases outside the gene matches. The CDR3 loop reads CASSPGQGSNSPLHF. In DNA form, the CDR3 reads TGTGCCAGCAGTCCGGGACAGGGATCTAATTCACCCCTCCACTTT.

The chain is built from TRBV2 and TRBJ2-7, with a tentative D call TRBD1 (5 bases). Trimming left V 7 bases short and J 6 bases short, with 10 bases between. Germline assignment: CDR1 SNHLY and CDR2 FYNNEI. CDR3 size: 11 residues. The CDR3 bases are TGTGCCAGCAACTCAGGGCCCGAGCAGTACTTC. It specifies CASNSGPEQYF.

The chain recombines TRBV6-5 with TRBJ1-1; maybe TRBD1 (5 bases). Trimming pared 8 bases from V and 0 bases from J, leaving 13 bases between. Germline V gene data show CDR1 as MNHEY and CDR2 as SVGAGI. This CDR3 is built from 14 residues. The CDR3 nucleotides are TGTGCCAGCTCCGCGGGGGATCTGAACACTGAAGCTTTCTTT. Translated, it gives CASSAGDLNTEAFF.

The sample holds one count of this clone. This chain joins TRBV7-9 and TRBJ2-1; 12 bases line up with TRBD2. Germline trimming cut 5 bases from V and 10 bases from J; bases unmatched to any gene: 12. The CDR3 spans 16 residues. Per the germline V gene, CDR1 is SEHNR and CDR2 is FQNEAQ (reference sequence). CDR3 loop: CASSSRTSGNGKEQFF. The DNA of the CDR3 is TGTGCCAGCAGCAGCAGGACTAGCGGGAACGGTAAAGAGCAGTTCTTC. Together with reference TRBV7-9 and TRBJ2-1, the CDR3 gives the full variable domain: DTGVSQNPRHKITKRGQNVTFRCDPISEHNRLYWYRQTLGQGPEFLTYFQNEAQLEKSRLLSDRFSAERPKGSFSTLEIQRTEQGDSAMYLCASSSRTSGNGKEQFFGPGTRLTVL.

This chain joins TRBV29-1 and TRBJ1-2; TRBD1 aligns across 9 bases. V was clipped by 1 base and J by 2 bases; unmatched bases: 8. The CDR3 length is 16 residues. Germline V gene sequence: CDR1 SQVTM, CDR2 ANQGSEA. CDR3 in DNA: TGCAGCGTTGAAGGGAAGAGACAGGGGGTAAACTATGGCTACACCTTC. It encodes CSVEGKRQGVNYGYTF.

The chain joins TRBV24-1 to TRBJ2-3, with D maybe TRBD1 (6 bases). CDR3 length: 16 amino acids. Germline CDR1 is KGHDR and CDR2 is SFDVKD. V was shortened by 4 bases and J by 0 bases, with 13 bases between the two germline ends. The CDR3 reads CATSDSGQSSTDTQYF. The CDR3 DNA reads TGTGCCACCAGTGACTCCGGACAGTCTAGCACAGATACGCAGTATTTT.

The chain couples TRBV4-2 to TRBJ1-1; TRBD1 matches at 9 bases. Germline V gene data show CDR1 as LGHNA and CDR2 as YNFKEQ. This CDR3 contains 15 residues. The trim removed 3 bases at V and 1 base at J, leaving 3 bases unmatched. The DNA of the CDR3 is TGTGCCAGCAGCCAGGGGACAGGGACGAACACTGAAGCTTTCTTT. Translation gives CASSQGTGTNTEAFF.

This clone was recorded a few times. V gene TRBV10-2 combines with J gene TRBJ2-7; 8 nucleotides align to TRBD1. The J segment lost 5 bases and the V segment lost 8 bases, leaving 5 bases of the junction unmatched. Germline V gene data show CDR1 as WSHSY and CDR2 as SAAADI. The CDR3 is 12 amino acids. This CDR3 reads CASYGTGDEQYF. Here the CDR3 DNA reads TGCGCCAGCTATGGGACAGGCGACGAGCAGTACTTC.

The gene calls are TRBV2 and TRBJ2-7, with 8 bases matching TRBD2. Germline assignment: CDR1 SNHLY and CDR2 FYNNEI. The ends lost 9 bases at V and 2 bases at J; junction bases unmatched: 6. This CDR3 is 13 amino acids long. The CDR3 region has the DNA TGTGCCAGAGCAAAGGGACTAGCCTACGAGCAGTACTTC. Its protein product is CARAKGLAYEQYF.

The chain combines TRBV7-8 with TRBJ1-2; TRBD1 aligns across 9 bases. This CDR3 has 17 residues. V was pared by 1 base and J by 7 bases, with 13 bases of the junction left unmatched. Looked up from germline, CDR1 is SGHVS and CDR2 is FQNEAQ. The CDR3: CASSLVVSGTGTLGYTF. The CDR3 DNA reads TGTGCCAGCAGCTTAGTCGTATCGGGGACAGGGACACTTGGCTACACCTTC.

J is TRBJ2-7 and V is TRBV7-2; the match to TRBD2 covers 13 bases. CDR3 length equals 16 residues. From germline, CDR1 is SGHTA and CDR2 FQGNSA. The V segment lost 5 bases and the J segment 0 bases; nucleotides outside the gene matches: 4. The CDR3 sequence is CASSRTSGRASYEQYF. DNA of the CDR3: TGTGCCAGCAGCCGGACTAGCGGGAGAGCCTCCTACGAGCAGTACTTC. Complete variable domain (other parts from reference TRBV7-2 and TRBJ2-7): GAGVSQSPSNKVTEKGKDVELRCDPISGHTALYWYRQSLGQGLEFLIYFQGNSAPDKSGLPSDRFSAERTGGSVSTLTIQRTQQEDSAVYLCASSRTSGRASYEQYFGPGTRLTVT.

The genes are TRBV2 and TRBJ1-2; 10 bases align to TRBD1. The CDR3 runs to 13 residues. The germline gives CDR1 SNHLY, CDR2 FYNNEI. The V and J ends lost 6 bases and 8 bases, in that order; junction bases with no gene match: 6. CDR3 DNA: TGTGCCAGCAGACCGGGACAGGGGTCCGGCTACACCTTC. Protein: CASRPGQGSGYTF.

CDR3 in DNA: TGTGCCAGCAGCTCGGACTTTCCAGATACGCAGTATTTT. Amino acid sequence: CASSSDFPDTQYF. The gene calls are TRBV7-2 and TRBJ2-3; TRBD2 is a possible D gene (5 bases). CDR1 and CDR2 (germline): SGHTA, FQGNSA. V was trimmed by 4 bases and J by 4 bases, leaving 9 bases between them. The CDR3 is 13 amino acids.